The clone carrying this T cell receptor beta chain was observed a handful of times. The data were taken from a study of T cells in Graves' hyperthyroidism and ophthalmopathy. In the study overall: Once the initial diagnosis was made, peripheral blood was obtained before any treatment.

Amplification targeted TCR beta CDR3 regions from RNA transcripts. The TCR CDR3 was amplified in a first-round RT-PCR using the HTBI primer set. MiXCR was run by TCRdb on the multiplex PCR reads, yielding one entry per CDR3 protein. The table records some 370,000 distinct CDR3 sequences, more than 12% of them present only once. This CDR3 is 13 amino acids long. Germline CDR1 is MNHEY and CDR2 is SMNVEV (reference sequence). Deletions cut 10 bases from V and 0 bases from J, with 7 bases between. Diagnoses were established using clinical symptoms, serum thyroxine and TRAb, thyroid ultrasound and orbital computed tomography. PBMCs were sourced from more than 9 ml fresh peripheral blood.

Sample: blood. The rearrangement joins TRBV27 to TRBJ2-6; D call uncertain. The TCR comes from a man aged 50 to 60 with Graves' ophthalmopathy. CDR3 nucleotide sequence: TGTGCCACCCGGAGCTCTGGGGCCAACGTCCTGACTTTC. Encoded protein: CATRSSGANVLTF.